The following is a TCR beta chain sequence with its context. TCRdb's table, derived via immunoSEQ multiplex PCR, lists solely in-frame clones and lacks some. The sample holds some 95,000 clones, over 60% seen once. The data belong to a study of control samples from healthy donors and cancer patients. The CDR3 length is 12 residues. V lost 3 bases and J 7 bases, leaving 9 bases between the germline ends. CDR1 and CDR2 (germline): ENHRY, SYGVKD. This receptor was taken from a woman under 40 in good health. The sample taken for sequencing was blood. The gene calls are TRBV10-3 and TRBJ1-2; D not certain. For the CDR3, the DNA is TGTGCCATCAGTGATGTTTGGGGTGGCTACACCTTC. This sequence encodes CAISDVWGGYTF.